This T cell receptor beta chain was documented in a study of cytomegalovirus exposure and HLA in healthy donors. Use of 60 Vbeta and 13 Jbeta primers characterized the PCR. Repertoires were generated with immunoSEQ multiplex PCR, while TCRdb's copy carries only in-frame clones and drops some. The sample records around 150,000 clones, roughly 72% being singletons. Overall study findings and caveats: For most TCR beta V segments, an earlier analysis put the productive rate at about 87% or about 30% of the time.

CDR3 size: 14 residues. The germline V gene has CDR1 MNHEY and CDR2 SVGAGI. Trimming cost V 7 bases and J 6 bases; bases outside gene matches: 8. Donors had nominal health at sampling but likely had unrecorded immune exposures. Concerning this clone: Its antigen is not known.

The V call is TRBV6-5, the J call TRBJ2-7; 11 bases agree with TRBD2. The origin of this receptor is a man aged 40-49 years in good health and CMV-seronegative. The sample was PBMCs. As DNA, the CDR3 is TGTGCCAGCACGAGACTAGCGGGGCCCTCCGAGCAGTACTTC. This gives the protein CASTRLAGPSEQYF.